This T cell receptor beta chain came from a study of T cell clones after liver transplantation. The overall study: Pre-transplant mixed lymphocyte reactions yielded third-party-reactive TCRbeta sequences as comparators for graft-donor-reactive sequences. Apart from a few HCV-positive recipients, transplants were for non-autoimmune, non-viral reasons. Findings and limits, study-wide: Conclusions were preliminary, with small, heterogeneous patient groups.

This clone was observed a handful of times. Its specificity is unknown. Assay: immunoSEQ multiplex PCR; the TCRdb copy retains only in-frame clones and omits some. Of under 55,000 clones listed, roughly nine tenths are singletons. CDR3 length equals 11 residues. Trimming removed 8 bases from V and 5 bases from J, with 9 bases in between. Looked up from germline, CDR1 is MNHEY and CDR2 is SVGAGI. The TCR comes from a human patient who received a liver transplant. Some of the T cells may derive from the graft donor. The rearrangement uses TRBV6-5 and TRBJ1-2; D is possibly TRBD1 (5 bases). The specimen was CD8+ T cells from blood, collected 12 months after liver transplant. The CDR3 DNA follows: TGTGCCAGCTCAGACAGTTATGGCTACACCTTC. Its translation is CASSDSYGYTF.